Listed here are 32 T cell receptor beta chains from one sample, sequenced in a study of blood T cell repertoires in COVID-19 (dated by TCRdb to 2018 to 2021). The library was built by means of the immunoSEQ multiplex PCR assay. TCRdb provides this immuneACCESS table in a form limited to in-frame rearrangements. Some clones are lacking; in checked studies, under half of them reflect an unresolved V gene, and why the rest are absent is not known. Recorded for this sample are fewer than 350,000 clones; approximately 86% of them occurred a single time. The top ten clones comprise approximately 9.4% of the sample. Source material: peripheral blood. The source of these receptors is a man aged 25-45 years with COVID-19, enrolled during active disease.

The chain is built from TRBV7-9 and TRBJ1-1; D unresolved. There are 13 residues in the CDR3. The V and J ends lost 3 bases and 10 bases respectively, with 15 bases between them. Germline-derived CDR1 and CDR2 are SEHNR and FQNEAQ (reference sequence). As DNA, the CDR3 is TGTGCCAGCAGCTTCCCCCCGAGCGACTTAGCTTTCTTT. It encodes CASSFPPSDLAFF.

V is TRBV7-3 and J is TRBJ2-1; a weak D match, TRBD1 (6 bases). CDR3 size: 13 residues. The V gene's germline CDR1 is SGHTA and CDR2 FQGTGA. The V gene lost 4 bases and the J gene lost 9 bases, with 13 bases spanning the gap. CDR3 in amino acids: CASSSLGAGEQFF. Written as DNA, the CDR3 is TGTGCCAGCAGCTCTCTGGGGGCGGGTGAGCAGTTCTTC. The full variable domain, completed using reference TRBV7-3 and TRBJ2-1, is GAGVSQTPSNKVTEKGKYVELRCDPISGHTALYWYRQSLGQGPEFLIYFQGTGAADDSGLPNDRFFAVRPEGSVSTLKIQRTERGDSAVYLCASSSLGAGEQFFGPGTRLTVL.

The CDR3 spells CASSLGAPYGYTF. CDR3 coding DNA: TGTGCCAGCAGTTTAGGGGCTCCCTATGGCTACACCTTC. This chain joins TRBV12-3 or TRBV12-4 and TRBJ1-2; D is unresolved. Trimming pared 1 base from V and 4 bases from J, leaving 7 bases between. The CDR3 is 13 amino acids.

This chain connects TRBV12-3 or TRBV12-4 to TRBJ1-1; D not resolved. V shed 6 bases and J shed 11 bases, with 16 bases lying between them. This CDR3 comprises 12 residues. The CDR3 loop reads CASSLAAAGAFF. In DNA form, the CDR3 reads TGTGCCAGCAGCCTTGCCGCGGCTGGGGCTTTCTTT.

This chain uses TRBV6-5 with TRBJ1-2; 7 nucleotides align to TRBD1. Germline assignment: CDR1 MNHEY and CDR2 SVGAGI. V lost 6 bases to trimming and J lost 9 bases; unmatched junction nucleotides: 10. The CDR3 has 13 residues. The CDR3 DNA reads TGTGCCAGCAGATCGGACAGGCCGGTGAGCTACACCTTC. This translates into CASRSDRPVSYTF.

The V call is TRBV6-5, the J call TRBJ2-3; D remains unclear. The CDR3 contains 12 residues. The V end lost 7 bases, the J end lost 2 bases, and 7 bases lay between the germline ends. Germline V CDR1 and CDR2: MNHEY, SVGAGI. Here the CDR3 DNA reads TGTGCCAGCAAGTCAGACACAGATACGCAGTATTTT. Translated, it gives CASKSDTDTQYF.

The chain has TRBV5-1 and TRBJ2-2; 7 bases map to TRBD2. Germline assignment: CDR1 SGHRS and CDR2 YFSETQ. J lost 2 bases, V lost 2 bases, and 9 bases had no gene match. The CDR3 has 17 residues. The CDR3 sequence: CASSFGNSGPNTGELFF. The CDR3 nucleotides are TGCGCCAGCAGCTTTGGGAATAGCGGGCCCAACACCGGGGAGCTGTTTTTT.

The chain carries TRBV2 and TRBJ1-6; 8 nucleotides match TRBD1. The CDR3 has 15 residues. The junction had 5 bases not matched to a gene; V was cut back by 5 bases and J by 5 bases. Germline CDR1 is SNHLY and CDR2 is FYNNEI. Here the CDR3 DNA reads TGTGCCAGCAGTTATCAGGGGGCTAATAATTCACCCCTCCACTTT. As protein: CASSYQGANNSPLHF.

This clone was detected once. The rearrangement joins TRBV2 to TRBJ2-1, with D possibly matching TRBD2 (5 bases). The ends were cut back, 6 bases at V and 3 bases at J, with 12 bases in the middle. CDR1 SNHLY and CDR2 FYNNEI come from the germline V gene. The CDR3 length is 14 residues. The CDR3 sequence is CASSPRGNYNEQFF. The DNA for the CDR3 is TGTGCCAGCAGCCCTCGGGGAAACTACAATGAGCAGTTCTTC. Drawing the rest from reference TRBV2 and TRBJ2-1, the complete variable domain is EPEVTQTPSHQVTQMGQEVILRCVPISNHLYFYWYRQILGQKVEFLVSFYNNEISEKSEIFDDQFSVERPDGSNFTLKIRSTKLEDSAMYFCASSPRGNYNEQFFGPGTRLTVL.

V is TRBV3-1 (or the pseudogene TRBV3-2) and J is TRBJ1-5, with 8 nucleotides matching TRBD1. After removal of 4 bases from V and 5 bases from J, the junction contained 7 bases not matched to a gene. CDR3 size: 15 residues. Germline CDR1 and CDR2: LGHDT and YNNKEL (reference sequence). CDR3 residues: CASSPTGQVHQPQHF. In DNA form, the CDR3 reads TGTGCCAGCAGCCCGACGGGACAGGTACATCAGCCCCAGCATTTT.

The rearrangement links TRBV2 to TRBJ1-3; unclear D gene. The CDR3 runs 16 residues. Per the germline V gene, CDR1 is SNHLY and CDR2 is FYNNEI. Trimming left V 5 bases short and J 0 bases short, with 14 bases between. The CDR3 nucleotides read TGTGCCAGCAGTCCCCCCGGGGTGACCTCTGGAAACACCATATATTTT. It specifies CASSPPGVTSGNTIYF.

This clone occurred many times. For the CDR3, the DNA is TGTGCCAGCAGTGAAGCTCGAGGGGGTCCGAACACCGGGGAGCTGTTTTTT. Protein: CASSEARGGPNTGELFF. V is TRBV6-1 and J is TRBJ2-2, with D possibly being TRBD1 (6 bases). Germline-derived CDR1 and CDR2 are MNHNS and SASEGT. CDR3 length: 17 residues. Deletions cut 0 bases from V and 0 bases from J, with 11 bases between.

CDR3 region: CASSFMGRGQETQYF. CDR3 coding DNA: TGTGCCAGCAGTTTTATGGGGAGGGGACAAGAGACCCAGTACTTC. The chain links TRBV27 to TRBJ2-5, with 7 bases matching TRBD2. This CDR3 is built from 15 residues. V trimming: 3 bases; J trimming: 2 bases; junction bases outside the gene matches: 6. CDR1 and CDR2 (germline): MNHEY, SMNVEV (reference sequence).

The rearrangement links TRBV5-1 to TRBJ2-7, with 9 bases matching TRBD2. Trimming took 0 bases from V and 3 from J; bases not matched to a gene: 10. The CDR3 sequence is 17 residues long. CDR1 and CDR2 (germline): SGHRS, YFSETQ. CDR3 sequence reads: CASSLAMELAGCYEQYF. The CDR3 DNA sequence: TGCGCCAGCAGCTTGGCCATGGAACTAGCGGGCTGCTACGAGCAGTACTTC. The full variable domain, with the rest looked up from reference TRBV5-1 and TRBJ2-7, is KAGVTQTPRYLIKTRGQQVTLSCSPISGHRSVSWYQQTPGQGLQFLFEYFSETQRNKGNFPGRFSGRQFSNSRSEMNVSTLELGDSALYLCASSLAMELAGCYEQYFGPGTRLTVT.

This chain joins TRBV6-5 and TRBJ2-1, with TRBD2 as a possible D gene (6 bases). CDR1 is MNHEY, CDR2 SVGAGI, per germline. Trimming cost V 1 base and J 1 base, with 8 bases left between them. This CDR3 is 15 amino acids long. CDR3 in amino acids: CASSYFGLSYNEQFF. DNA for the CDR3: TGTGCCAGCAGTTACTTTGGACTATCCTACAATGAGCAGTTCTTC.

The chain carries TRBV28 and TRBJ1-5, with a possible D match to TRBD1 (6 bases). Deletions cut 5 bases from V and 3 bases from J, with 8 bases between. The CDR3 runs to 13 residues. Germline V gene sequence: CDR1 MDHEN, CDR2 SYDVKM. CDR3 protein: CASSGQYNQPQHF. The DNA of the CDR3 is TGTGCCAGCAGTGGACAGTACAATCAGCCCCAGCATTTT.

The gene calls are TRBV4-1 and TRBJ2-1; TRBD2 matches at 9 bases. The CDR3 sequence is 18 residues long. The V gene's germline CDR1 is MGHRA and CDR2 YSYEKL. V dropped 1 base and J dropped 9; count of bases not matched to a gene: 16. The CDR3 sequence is CASSQVGSGGRNRVEQFF. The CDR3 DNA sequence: TGCGCCAGCAGCCAAGTCGGTAGCGGGGGCCGGAACAGGGTTGAGCAGTTCTTC.

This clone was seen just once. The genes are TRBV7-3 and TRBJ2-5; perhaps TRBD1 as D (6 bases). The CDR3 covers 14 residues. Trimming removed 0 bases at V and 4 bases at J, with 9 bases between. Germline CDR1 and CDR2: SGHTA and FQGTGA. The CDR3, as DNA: TGTGCCAGCAGCTTAACGGGGGCGCCAGAGACCCAGTACTTC. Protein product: CASSLTGAPETQYF.

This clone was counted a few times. The CDR3 DNA reads TGCGCCAGCAGCCAAGATTTGTATGGGACAGGGGTTCGGAATCAGCCCCAGCATTTT. Amino acids: CASSQDLYGTGVRNQPQHF. The J gene is TRBJ1-5, the V gene TRBV4-3; 10 nucleotides match TRBD1. Germline-derived CDR1 and CDR2 are LGHNA and YSLEER. The CDR3 consists of 19 residues. Trimming removed 0 bases from V and 4 bases from J; junction bases left unmatched: 12.

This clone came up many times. The CDR3 coding sequence is TGTGCCAGTAGTATTAAGGCGGGCGTCGGCTACACCTTC. Protein sequence: CASSIKAGVGYTF. The genes are TRBV19 and TRBJ1-2; D unclear. V shed 3 bases and J shed 8 bases, with 13 bases lying between them. Per germline, CDR1 LNHDA and CDR2 SQIVND (reference sequence). CDR3 length equals 13 residues. The full variable domain, rest sourced from reference TRBV19 and TRBJ1-2, is DGGITQSPKYLFRKEGQNVTLSCEQNLNHDAMYWYRQDPGQGLRLIYYSQIVNDFQKGDIAEGYSVSREKKESFPLTVTSAQKNPTAFYLCASSIKAGVGYTFGSGTRLTVV.

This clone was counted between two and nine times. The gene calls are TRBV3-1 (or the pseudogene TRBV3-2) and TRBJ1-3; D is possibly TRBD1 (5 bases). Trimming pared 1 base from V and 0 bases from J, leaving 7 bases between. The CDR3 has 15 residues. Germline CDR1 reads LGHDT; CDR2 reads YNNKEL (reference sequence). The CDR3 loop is CASSQGGGSGNTIYF. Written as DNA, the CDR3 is TGTGCCAGCAGCCAAGGCGGGGGCTCTGGAAACACCATATATTTT.

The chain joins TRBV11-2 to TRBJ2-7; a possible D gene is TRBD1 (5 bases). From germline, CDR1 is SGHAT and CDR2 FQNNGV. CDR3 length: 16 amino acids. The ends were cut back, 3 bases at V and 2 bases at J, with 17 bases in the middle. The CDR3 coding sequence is TGTGCCAGCAGCTTCCCGACAGCTGGTATGGCCTACGAGCAGTACTTC. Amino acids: CASSFPTAGMAYEQYF.

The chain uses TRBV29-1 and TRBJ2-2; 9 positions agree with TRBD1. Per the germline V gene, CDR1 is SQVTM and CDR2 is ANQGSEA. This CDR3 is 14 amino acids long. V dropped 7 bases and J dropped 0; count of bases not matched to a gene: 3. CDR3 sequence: CSARTGANTGELFF. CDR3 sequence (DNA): TGCAGCGCCCGGACAGGGGCGAACACCGGGGAGCTGTTTTTT.

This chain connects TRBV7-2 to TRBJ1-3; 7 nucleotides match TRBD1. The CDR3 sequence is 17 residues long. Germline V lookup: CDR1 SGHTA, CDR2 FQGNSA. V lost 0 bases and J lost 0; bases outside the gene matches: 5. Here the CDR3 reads CASSLAGAGGSGNTIYF. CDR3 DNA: TGTGCCAGCAGCTTAGCAGGGGCAGGGGGCTCTGGAAACACCATATATTTT.

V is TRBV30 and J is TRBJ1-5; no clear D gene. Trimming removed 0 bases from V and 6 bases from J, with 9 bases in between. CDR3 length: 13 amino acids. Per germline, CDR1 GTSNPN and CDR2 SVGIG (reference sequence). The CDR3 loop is CAWSVEGSQPQHF. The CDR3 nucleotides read TGTGCCTGGAGTGTAGAAGGGAGTCAGCCCCAGCATTTT.

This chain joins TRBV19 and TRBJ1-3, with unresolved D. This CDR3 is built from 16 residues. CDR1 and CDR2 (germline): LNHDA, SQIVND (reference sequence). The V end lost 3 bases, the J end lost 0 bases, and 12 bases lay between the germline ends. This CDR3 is CASSIAPGYSGNTIYF. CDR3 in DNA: TGTGCCAGTAGTATTGCGCCAGGCTACTCTGGAAACACCATATATTTT. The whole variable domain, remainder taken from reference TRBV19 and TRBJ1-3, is DGGITQSPKYLFRKEGQNVTLSCEQNLNHDAMYWYRQDPGQGLRLIYYSQIVNDFQKGDIAEGYSVSREKKESFPLTVTSAQKNPTAFYLCASSIAPGYSGNTIYFGEGSWLTVV.

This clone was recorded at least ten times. The CDR3 reads CASSPPASGGWGEQYF. Here the CDR3 DNA reads TGTGCCAGCTCACCACCGGCTAGCGGGGGATGGGGCGAGCAGTACTTC. The genes are TRBV18 and TRBJ2-7; TRBD2 agrees at 10 bases. The CDR3 has 16 amino acids. Per the germline V gene, CDR1 is KGHSH and CDR2 is LQKENI. V gave up 0 bases and J gave up 6 bases; unmatched junction bases: 8.

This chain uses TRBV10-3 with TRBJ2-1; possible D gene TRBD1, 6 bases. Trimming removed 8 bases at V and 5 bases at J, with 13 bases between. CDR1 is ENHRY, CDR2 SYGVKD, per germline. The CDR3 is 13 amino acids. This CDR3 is CAIAPRGDNEQFF. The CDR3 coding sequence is TGTGCCATCGCACCCAGGGGTGACAATGAGCAGTTCTTC.

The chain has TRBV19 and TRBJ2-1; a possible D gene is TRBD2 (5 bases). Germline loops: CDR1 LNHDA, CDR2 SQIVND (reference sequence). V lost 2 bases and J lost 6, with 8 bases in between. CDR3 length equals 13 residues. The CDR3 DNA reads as TGTGCCAGTAGTATATTGAGCGGCAATGAGCAGTTCTTC. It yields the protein CASSILSGNEQFF.

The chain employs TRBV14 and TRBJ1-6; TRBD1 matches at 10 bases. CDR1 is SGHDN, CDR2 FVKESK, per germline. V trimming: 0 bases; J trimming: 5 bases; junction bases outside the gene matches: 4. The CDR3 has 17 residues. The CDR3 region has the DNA TGTGCCAGCAGCCAAGATTTGGGACAGGGGAATAATTCACCCCTCCACTTT. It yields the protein CASSQDLGQGNNSPLHF.

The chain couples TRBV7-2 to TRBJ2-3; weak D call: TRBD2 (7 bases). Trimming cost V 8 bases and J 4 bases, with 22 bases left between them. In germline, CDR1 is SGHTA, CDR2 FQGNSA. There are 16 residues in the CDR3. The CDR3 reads CASGQAGAGVPDTQYF. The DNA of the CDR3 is TGTGCCAGCGGCCAAGCAGGGGCGGGAGTTCCAGATACGCAGTATTTT.

The DNA for the CDR3 is TGTGCCAGCAGCCAAGAGGGCATCTATGGCTACACCTTC. Amino acid sequence: CASSQEGIYGYTF. This sequence joins TRBV3-1 (or the pseudogene TRBV3-2) and TRBJ1-2, with no clear D. V was shortened by 0 bases and J by 4 bases, with 6 bases between the two germline ends. Looked up from germline, CDR1 is LGHDT and CDR2 is YNNKEL (reference sequence). The CDR3 length is 13 residues.